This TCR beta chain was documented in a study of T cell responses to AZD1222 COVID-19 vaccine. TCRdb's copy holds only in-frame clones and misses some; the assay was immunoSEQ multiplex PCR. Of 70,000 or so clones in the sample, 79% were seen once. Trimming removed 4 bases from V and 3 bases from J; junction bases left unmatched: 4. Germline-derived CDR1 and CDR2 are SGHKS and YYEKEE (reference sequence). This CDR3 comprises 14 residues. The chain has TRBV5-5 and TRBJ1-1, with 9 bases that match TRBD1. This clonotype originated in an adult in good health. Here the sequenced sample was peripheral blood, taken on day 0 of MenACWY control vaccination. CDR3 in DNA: TGTGCCAGCAGCAAACAGGGGGCTCACACTGAAGCTTTCTTT. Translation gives CASSKQGAHTEAFF. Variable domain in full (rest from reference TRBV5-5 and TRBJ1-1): DAGVTQSPTHLIKTRGQQVTLRCSPISGHKSVSWYQQVLGQGPQFIFQYYEKEERGRGNFPDRFSARQFPNYSSELNVNALLLGDSALYLCASSKQGAHTEAFFGQGTRLTVV.